The clone carrying this T cell receptor beta chain occurred a few times. The antigen is undetermined. Germline V gene sequence: CDR1 ENHRY, CDR2 SYGVKD. CDR3 length: 12 residues. V lost 7 bases and J lost 3, with 10 bases in between. The record originates from a study of OX40 agonist ivuxolimab in advanced cancers. Study details: Across the patients, intravenous ivuxolimab was delivered every 2 weeks at 0.01 to 10 mg/kg. Study-wide points: CD4+ and CD8+ blood T cells expanded clonally by week 6 at 0.1 to 3.0 mg/kg.

Only in-frame clones appear in the TCRdb table, and some are missing; sequencing was by immunoSEQ multiplex PCR. The sample yields 16,000 or so clones, 65% to 90% seen once. The timepoints at which blood was sampled were baseline, cycle 4 day 1, and cycle 7 day 1. Sequenced here: CD4+ or CD8+ T cells sorted from blood, sampled in a trial of the OX40 agonist ivuxolimab. The chain combines TRBV10-3 with TRBJ2-7; possibly TRBD1 for D (6 bases). This TCR derives from an adult with an advanced solid tumor such as melanoma, head and neck, liver or kidney cancer. The CDR3 sequence is CAITDRLYEQYF. CDR3 sequence (DNA): TGTGCCATCACGGACAGACTCTACGAGCAGTACTTC.